The 27 T cell receptor beta chains listed next were all sequenced from one sample in a study of blood T cell repertoires in COVID-19. The data were produced by immunoSEQ multiplex PCR, yet TCRdb's version contains in-frame clones alone and is incomplete. Among some 220,000 clones listed, more than 65% were seen once. The specimen was peripheral blood. The source of these receptors is a man aged 50-59 years with active or convalescent COVID-19.

This rearrangement joins TRBV6-6 to TRBJ1-1; D gene ambiguous. CDR3 length: 15 residues. The germline gives CDR1 MNHNY, CDR2 SVGAGI (reference sequence). V shed 10 bases and J shed 3 bases, with 21 bases lying between them. CDR3 loop: CATQLRREKDTEAFF. CDR3 nucleotides: TGTGCCACACAGTTAAGGAGGGAAAAAGACACTGAAGCTTTCTTT.

The V gene is TRBV20-1, the J gene TRBJ2-5; TRBD2 might be the D (5 bases). This CDR3 contains 15 residues. Germline CDR1 and CDR2: DFQATT and SNEGSKA (reference sequence). Trimming took 3 bases from V and 5 from J, leaving 19 bases between them. CDR3 bases: TGCAGTGCTAGTGAGGGTTCCGGGGTCTGGGAGACCCAGTACTTC. It codes for CSASEGSGVWETQYF.

The genes are TRBV30 and TRBJ1-2; a possible D gene is TRBD1 (6 bases). In germline, CDR1 is GTSNPN, CDR2 SVGIG (reference sequence). V dropped 4 bases and J dropped 1 base, with 13 bases sitting between them. There are 14 residues in the CDR3. This CDR3 reads CAWNPDRINYGYTF. CDR3 nucleotide sequence: TGTGCCTGGAATCCCGACAGGATTAACTATGGCTACACCTTC.

This clone has just one count. The V call is TRBV24-1, the J call TRBJ2-7; D ambiguous. Trimming removed 3 bases from V and 5 bases from J, with 10 bases in between. CDR1 KGHDR and CDR2 SFDVKD come from the germline V gene. The CDR3 spans 13 residues. The CDR3 spells CATSDAGVDEQYF. The CDR3 DNA follows: TGTGCCACCAGTGATGCCGGAGTCGACGAGCAGTACTTC.

The chain combines TRBV6-8 with TRBJ1-1, with 10 bases matching TRBD1. There are 16 residues in the CDR3. Germline values: CDR1 MNHGY, CDR2 SAAAGT. The J segment lost 2 bases and the V segment lost 0 bases, leaving 3 bases of the junction unmatched. The CDR3 sequence is CASSYSRDRGNTEAFF. Written as DNA, the CDR3 is TGTGCCAGCAGTTACTCCCGGGACAGGGGTAACACTGAAGCTTTCTTT.

In its sample, this clone was seen once. V gene TRBV6-5 combines with J gene TRBJ1-5, with TRBD1 matching 9 bases. The CDR3 is 16 amino acids. The ends lost 2 bases at V and 4 bases at J; junction bases unmatched: 6. Germline V CDR1 and CDR2: MNHEY, SVGAGI. The CDR3 DNA reads as TGTGCCAGCAGTTACCACCCAGGACAGGGGAATCAGCCCCAGCATTTT. Its translation: CASSYHPGQGNQPQHF.

The J gene is TRBJ2-4, the V gene TRBV28; a weak D match, TRBD2 (6 bases). The CDR3 is made up of 15 amino acids. V gave up 3 bases and J gave up 0 bases, with 9 bases separating them. Germline CDR1 is MDHEN and CDR2 is SYDVKM. CDR3 bases: TGTGCCAGCAGTTTGCCAGCGGGAGCCAAAAACATTCAGTACTTC. It translates to CASSLPAGAKNIQYF. The full variable domain, completed using reference TRBV28 and TRBJ2-4, is DVKVTQSSRYLVKRTGEKVFLECVQDMDHENMFWYRQDPGLGLRLIYFSYDVKMKEKGDIPEGYSVSREKKERFSLILESASTNQTSMYLCASSLPAGAKNIQYFGAGTRLSVL.

The chain combines TRBV2 with TRBJ1-6; 7 bases align to TRBD1. The CDR3 contains 18 residues. V was pared by 5 bases and J by 1 base, with 11 bases of the junction left unmatched. From germline, CDR1 is SNHLY and CDR2 FYNNEI. The CDR3 loop is CASSSLRQGTSYNSPLHF. The DNA for the CDR3 is TGTGCCAGCAGTTCCCTCCGACAGGGAACGTCCTATAATTCACCCCTCCACTTT.

This clone has more than one count but fewer than ten. The chain joins TRBV5-5 to TRBJ2-3, with 7 bases lining up with TRBD2. The CDR3 has 15 amino acids. Germline CDR1 is SGHKS and CDR2 is YYEKEE (reference sequence). V trimming: 4 bases; J trimming: 7 bases; junction bases outside the gene matches: 12. In DNA form, the CDR3 reads TGTGCCAGCAGCCAAACCCGACGGGGGGACTATACGCAGTATTTT. It encodes CASSQTRRGDYTQYF.

The chain combines TRBV2 with TRBJ2-1; the match to TRBD2 covers 10 bases. The V segment lost 8 bases and the J segment 3 bases; nucleotides outside the gene matches: 13. The CDR3 totals 17 residues. Germline-derived CDR1 and CDR2 are SNHLY and FYNNEI. The CDR3 spells CASRGGPGLAFYNEQFF. CDR3 bases: TGTGCCAGCCGTGGGGGACCGGGACTAGCGTTCTACAATGAGCAGTTCTTC.

The chain links TRBV10-3 to TRBJ2-1; TRBD2 aligns across 8 bases. Germline V lookup: CDR1 ENHRY, CDR2 SYGVKD. This CDR3 has 15 residues. With V trimmed by 10 bases and J by 5 bases, 13 bases remained unmatched. CDR3 amino acids: CASSRTGGHNNEQFF. CDR3 coding DNA: TGTGCCAGTTCGAGGACGGGGGGGCACAACAATGAGCAGTTCTTC.

This chain connects TRBV5-1 to TRBJ2-3; D perhaps matches TRBD2 (5 bases). Germline values: CDR1 SGHRS, CDR2 YFSETQ. This CDR3 spans 14 amino acids. The germline V and J ends were trimmed by 4 bases and 1 base, with 10 bases remaining between them. The CDR3 region has the DNA TGCGCCAGCAGCGGGAGTGATGGCACAGATACGCAGTATTTT. Protein product: CASSGSDGTDTQYF.

The V and J genes are TRBV9 and TRBJ2-3, with a possible D match to TRBD2 (6 bases). The germline V gene has CDR1 SGDLS and CDR2 YYNGEE. This CDR3 has 17 residues. The V and J ends lost 0 bases and 4 bases respectively, with 18 bases between them. The CDR3 spells CASSVGGGGLVADTQYF. For the CDR3, the DNA is TGTGCCAGCAGCGTAGGGGGCGGAGGGTTGGTCGCAGATACGCAGTATTTT. The full variable domain, with the rest looked up from reference TRBV9 and TRBJ2-3, is DSGVTQTPKHLITATGQRVTLRCSPRSGDLSVYWYQQSLDQGLQFLIQYYNGEERAKGNILERFSAQQFPDLHSELNLSSLELGDSALYFCASSVGGGGLVADTQYFGPGTRLTVL.

This chain links TRBV7-2 with TRBJ2-1; weak D call: TRBD2 (5 bases). Germline values: CDR1 SGHTA, CDR2 FQGNSA. CDR3 size: 14 residues. Trimming removed 8 bases from V and 6 bases from J, with 17 bases in between. The CDR3 sequence is CASARTSSGNEQFF. The CDR3 region has the DNA TGTGCCAGCGCCCGAACTAGTTCGGGCAATGAGCAGTTCTTC.

This chain connects TRBV21-1 to TRBJ1-5; the D call in the table, TRBD1, was not verified against the DNA. TRBV21-1 is noted as a pseudogene. The length of the CDR3 is 18 residues. CDR3 in amino acids: CASSKLPTGTGYNQPQHF. The CDR3, as DNA: TGTGCCAGCAGCAAGCTCCCTACCGGGACAGGCTACAATCAGCCCCAGCATTTT.

The chain joins TRBV5-1 to TRBJ2-1, with TRBD2 identical over 7 bases. After removal of 1 base from V and 2 bases from J, the junction contained 3 bases not matched to a gene. The CDR3 covers 15 residues. Germline CDR1 is SGHRS and CDR2 is YFSETQ. CDR3 residues: CASSLSAGAYNEQFF. The CDR3 DNA reads TGCGCCAGCAGCTTGTCCGCGGGGGCCTACAATGAGCAGTTCTTC. Supplemented by reference TRBV5-1 and TRBJ2-1, the full variable domain reads KAGVTQTPRYLIKTRGQQVTLSCSPISGHRSVSWYQQTPGQGLQFLFEYFSETQRNKGNFPGRFSGRQFSNSRSEMNVSTLELGDSALYLCASSLSAGAYNEQFFGPGTRLTVL.

J is TRBJ2-3 and V is TRBV9; 8 bases are shared with TRBD2. The ends lost 0 bases at V and 4 bases at J; junction bases unmatched: 10. CDR1 is SGDLS and CDR2 is YYNGEE in the germline V gene. This CDR3 contains 17 residues. Here the CDR3 reads CASSVALREAGADTQYF. CDR3 bases: TGTGCCAGCAGCGTAGCGCTGCGGGAGGCGGGTGCAGATACGCAGTATTTT. The whole variable domain, remainder taken from reference TRBV9 and TRBJ2-3, is DSGVTQTPKHLITATGQRVTLRCSPRSGDLSVYWYQQSLDQGLQFLIQYYNGEERAKGNILERFSAQQFPDLHSELNLSSLELGDSALYFCASSVALREAGADTQYFGPGTRLTVL.

The rearrangement uses TRBV5-6 and TRBJ1-4; 7 positions match TRBD1. The length of the CDR3 is 15 residues. The germline V gene has CDR1 SGHDT and CDR2 YYEEEE. The V segment lost 5 bases and the J segment 3 bases; nucleotides outside the gene matches: 7. The CDR3 DNA reads TGTGCCAGCAGAAAAACCGGGACAGCTAATGAAAAACTGTTTTTT. Translating gives CASRKTGTANEKLFF.

CDR3 nucleotide sequence: TGTGCCAGCATGACTAGCGGCAACTACAATGAGCAGTTCTTC. This codes for CASMTSGNYNEQFF. This rearrangement joins TRBV2 to TRBJ2-1, with TRBD2 matching over 9 bases. J lost 3 bases, V lost 7 bases, and 4 bases had no gene match. The CDR3 contains 14 residues. Germline values: CDR1 SNHLY, CDR2 FYNNEI.

This clone was seen once. The chain is built from TRBV5-1 and TRBJ1-3, with 7 nucleotides matching TRBD1. The junction had 5 bases not matched to a gene; V was cut back by 3 bases and J by 2 bases. This CDR3 contains 15 residues. Germline CDR1 SGHRS, CDR2 YFSETQ. The DNA of the CDR3 is TGCGCCAGCAGCTCGACGACAGGGCCTGGAAACACCATATATTTT. Its translation: CASSSTTGPGNTIYF.

This clone was detected only a few times. The chain is built from TRBV19 and TRBJ2-1, with D possibly matching TRBD2 (5 bases). The ends were cut back, 3 bases at V and 2 bases at J, with 11 bases in the middle. Germline lookup yields CDR1 LNHDA and CDR2 SQIVND (reference sequence). CDR3 length: 15 residues. This CDR3 reads CASSISEDPYNEQFF. The CDR3 DNA is TGTGCCAGTAGTATCTCGGAGGACCCCTACAATGAGCAGTTCTTC.

This sequence joins TRBV4-2 and TRBJ2-2, with TRBD1 matching 8 bases. The V and J ends lost 2 bases and 5 bases, in that order; junction bases with no gene match: 4. Germline values: CDR1 LGHNA, CDR2 YNFKEQ. This CDR3 region has 15 residues. In DNA, the CDR3 is TGTGCCAGCAGCCAACCAACAGGGGGAACCGGGGAGCTGTTTTTT. Its translation: CASSQPTGGTGELFF.

J is TRBJ2-7 and V is TRBV20-1; weak D call: TRBD2 (5 bases). Germline CDR1 and CDR2: DFQATT and SNEGSKA (reference sequence). The V end was cut by 3 bases, the J end by 2 bases, with 14 bases between. CDR3 length: 14 amino acids. In DNA form, the CDR3 reads TGCAGTGCTAGTGGGCTAGCCCGAACCTACGAGCAGTACTTC. It yields the protein CSASGLARTYEQYF.

This rearrangement joins TRBV6-5 to TRBJ2-2, with TRBD1 as a possible D gene (6 bases). The CDR3 has 13 amino acids. Germline values: CDR1 MNHEY, CDR2 SVGAGI. Trimming cost V 10 bases and J 6 bases, with 15 bases left between them. The CDR3 region has the DNA TGTGCCACCCGGGACAATTTGGCCGGGGAGCTGTTTTTT. This encodes CATRDNLAGELFF.

V gene TRBV24-1 combines with J gene TRBJ1-5, with D possibly TRBD1 on 6 matching bases. The CDR3 runs 17 residues. In germline, CDR1 is KGHDR, CDR2 SFDVKD. V was trimmed by 4 bases and J by 4 bases, leaving 19 bases between them. The CDR3 here is CATSEARQDVWNQPQHF. For the CDR3, the DNA is TGTGCCACCAGTGAGGCACGACAGGACGTTTGGAATCAGCCCCAGCATTTT.

This chain uses TRBV5-5 with TRBJ1-2, with 7 bases fitting TRBD1. The CDR3 contains 13 residues. Germline lookup yields CDR1 SGHKS and CDR2 YYEKEE (reference sequence). With 1 base clipped from V and 8 bases from J, the junction kept 5 bases outside the gene matches. CDR3 region: CASSLPQGGGYTF. The CDR3 region has the DNA TGTGCCAGCAGCTTGCCCCAGGGGGGAGGCTACACCTTC.

The chain joins TRBV5-5 to TRBJ1-3, with D unresolved. The germline V and J ends were trimmed by 4 bases and 0 bases, with 8 bases remaining between them. The CDR3 loop spans 14 amino acids. From germline, CDR1 is SGHKS and CDR2 YYEKEE (reference sequence). CDR3: CASSTKRSGNTIYF. The CDR3 coding sequence is TGTGCCAGCAGCACAAAACGCTCTGGAAACACCATATATTTT.